This TCR beta chain was recorded in a study of cytomegalovirus exposure and HLA in healthy donors. Study in general: The roughly 120 validation repertoires used the same platform as the approximately 670 first-cohort repertoires (as reported by a later analysis). Study-level results: As was reported, the classifier diagnosed cytomegalovirus status with high specificity and sensitivity. According to a subsequent analysis, TCR clusters from the first cohort were inclined to appear together in the 90 to 150 validation repertoires.

Details on this clone: The antigen remains undetermined.

Assay: immunoSEQ multiplex PCR; the TCRdb copy retains only in-frame clones and omits some. The repertoire has more than 150,000 clones, 88% of them found once; the top ten carry around 3%. The CDR3 runs to 16 residues. Germline CDR1 and CDR2: MNHEY and SMNVEV (reference sequence). J was trimmed by 4 bases and V by 9 bases; bases with no gene match: 14. The receptor comes from a man aged 18 to 29 in good health and CMV-seronegative. The chain carries TRBV27 and TRBJ2-1; 8 positions match TRBD2. Source material: PBMCs. The CDR3 region has the DNA TGTGCCAGTCAGCCGAACCGACTAGCGTCTTACAATGAGCAGTTCTTC. It codes for CASQPNRLASYNEQFF.